These 5 T cell receptor beta chains were sequenced from one sample in a study of blood T cell repertoires in COVID-19 (dated by TCRdb to the early 2020s). The library was made by the immunoSEQ multiplex PCR assay. The immuneACCESS repertoire file appears here via TCRdb, limited to in-frame rearrangements. These files lack a portion of the clones; in checked studies, under half of the deficit traces to unresolved V genes, and the cause of the others is not known. This sample lists 170,000 or so clones; 80% to 90% were detected once. Around 12% of the sample is taken by the ten largest. Sequencing used peripheral blood. Receptors originate from a woman in her seventies with COVID-19, enrolled during active disease.

V usage is TRBV11-1 and J usage is TRBJ2-1, with 8 bases matching TRBD2. In germline, CDR1 is SGHAT, CDR2 FQDESV (reference sequence). This CDR3 spans 15 amino acids. The ends lost 5 bases at V and 0 bases at J; junction bases unmatched: 3. CDR3 in DNA: TGTGCCAGCAGCACTAGCGGTAGCTCCTACAATGAGCAGTTCTTC. This encodes CASSTSGSSYNEQFF.

The CDR3, as DNA: TGCGCCAGCAGCTTGATACGGAGGGATTCACCCCTCCACTTT. Residues: CASSLIRRDSPLHF. This chain connects TRBV5-1 to TRBJ1-6; D is uncertain. This CDR3 is 14 amino acids long. CDR1 is SGHRS and CDR2 is YFSETQ in the germline V gene. The V and J ends lost 1 base and 8 bases respectively, with 10 bases between them.

The J gene is TRBJ1-2, the V gene TRBV6-5, with D uncertain. The CDR3 is made up of 12 amino acids. Trimming cost V 7 bases and J 5 bases, with 11 bases left between them. CDR1 is MNHEY, CDR2 SVGAGI, per germline. CDR3 sequence: CASNRSGYGYTF. CDR3 DNA sequence: TGTGCCAGCAATCGAAGCGGGTATGGCTACACCTTC.

The chain is built from TRBV10-1 and TRBJ2-7; 8 bases fit TRBD1. The CDR3 totals 15 residues. Germline CDR1 reads WNHNN; CDR2 reads SYGVQD (reference sequence). Germline trimming cut 9 bases from V and 3 bases from J; bases unmatched to any gene: 13. CDR3 sequence: CASRPKTGENYEQYF. The CDR3 DNA is TGCGCCAGTAGACCAAAGACAGGGGAAAACTACGAGCAGTACTTC.

V usage is TRBV5-1 and J usage is TRBJ1-2; 8 nucleotides agree with TRBD1. V dropped 0 bases and J dropped 0; count of bases not matched to a gene: 7. The CDR3 has 17 residues. Germline V CDR1 and CDR2: SGHRS, YFSETQ. The CDR3 here is CASSLGGTGNPNYGYTF. DNA for the CDR3: TGCGCCAGCAGCTTGGGAGGGACAGGAAATCCTAACTATGGCTACACCTTC.